The T cell receptor beta chain under discussion was sequenced for a study of fetal regulatory T cell absence and autoimmunity. The protocol was immunoSEQ multiplex PCR, while the TCRdb copy is restricted to in-frame clones and leaves out a portion. The sample contains some 87,000 clones, 55% to 75% of which appear only once. The sequencing input was pancreas tissue. The clonotype comes from a male donor with IPEX syndrome.

CDR3 sequence (DNA): TGTGCCAGCCAGGTCCCGGGTGCCTACGAGCAGTACTTC. As protein: CASQVPGAYEQYF. The rearrangement links TRBV2 to TRBJ2-7; D gene uncertain. V lost 8 bases and J lost 2, with 13 bases in between. The CDR3 extends over 13 amino acids. Germline lookup yields CDR1 SNHLY and CDR2 FYNNEI.